Below are 2 T cell receptor beta chains sequenced from a single sample in a study of blood T cell repertoires in COVID-19. Assay used: immunoSEQ multiplex PCR; TCRdb lists only in-frame clones, some missing. Of roughly 110,000 clones listed, roughly 85% are singletons. Sample: peripheral blood. These receptors were obtained from a woman between 55 and 75 years old with COVID-19, enrolled during active disease.

There are a few counts of this clone. J is TRBJ2-3 and V is TRBV5-5; TRBD2 matches at 7 bases. The ends lost 9 bases at V and 2 bases at J; junction bases unmatched: 6. Germline CDR1 reads SGHKS; CDR2 reads YYEKEE (reference sequence). CDR3 length equals 13 residues. The CDR3 is CATLAPNTDTQYF. As DNA, the CDR3 is TGTGCCACACTAGCGCCCAACACAGATACGCAGTATTTT.

The chain couples TRBV5-4 to TRBJ2-1; TRBD1 might be the D (5 bases). The germline V and J ends were trimmed by 4 bases and 10 bases, with 12 bases remaining between them. CDR3 size: 12 residues. The V gene's germline CDR1 is SGHNT and CDR2 YYREEE (reference sequence). CDR3 amino acids: CASSPAGNEQFF. The CDR3, as DNA: TGTGCCAGCAGCCCTGCAGGGAACGAGCAGTTCTTC. Drawing the rest from reference TRBV5-4 and TRBJ2-1, the complete variable domain is ETGVTQSPTHLIKTRGQQVTLRCSSQSGHNTVSWYQQALGQGPQFIFQYYREEENGRGNFPPRFSGLQFPNYSSELNVNALELDDSALYLCASSPAGNEQFFGPGTRLTVL.